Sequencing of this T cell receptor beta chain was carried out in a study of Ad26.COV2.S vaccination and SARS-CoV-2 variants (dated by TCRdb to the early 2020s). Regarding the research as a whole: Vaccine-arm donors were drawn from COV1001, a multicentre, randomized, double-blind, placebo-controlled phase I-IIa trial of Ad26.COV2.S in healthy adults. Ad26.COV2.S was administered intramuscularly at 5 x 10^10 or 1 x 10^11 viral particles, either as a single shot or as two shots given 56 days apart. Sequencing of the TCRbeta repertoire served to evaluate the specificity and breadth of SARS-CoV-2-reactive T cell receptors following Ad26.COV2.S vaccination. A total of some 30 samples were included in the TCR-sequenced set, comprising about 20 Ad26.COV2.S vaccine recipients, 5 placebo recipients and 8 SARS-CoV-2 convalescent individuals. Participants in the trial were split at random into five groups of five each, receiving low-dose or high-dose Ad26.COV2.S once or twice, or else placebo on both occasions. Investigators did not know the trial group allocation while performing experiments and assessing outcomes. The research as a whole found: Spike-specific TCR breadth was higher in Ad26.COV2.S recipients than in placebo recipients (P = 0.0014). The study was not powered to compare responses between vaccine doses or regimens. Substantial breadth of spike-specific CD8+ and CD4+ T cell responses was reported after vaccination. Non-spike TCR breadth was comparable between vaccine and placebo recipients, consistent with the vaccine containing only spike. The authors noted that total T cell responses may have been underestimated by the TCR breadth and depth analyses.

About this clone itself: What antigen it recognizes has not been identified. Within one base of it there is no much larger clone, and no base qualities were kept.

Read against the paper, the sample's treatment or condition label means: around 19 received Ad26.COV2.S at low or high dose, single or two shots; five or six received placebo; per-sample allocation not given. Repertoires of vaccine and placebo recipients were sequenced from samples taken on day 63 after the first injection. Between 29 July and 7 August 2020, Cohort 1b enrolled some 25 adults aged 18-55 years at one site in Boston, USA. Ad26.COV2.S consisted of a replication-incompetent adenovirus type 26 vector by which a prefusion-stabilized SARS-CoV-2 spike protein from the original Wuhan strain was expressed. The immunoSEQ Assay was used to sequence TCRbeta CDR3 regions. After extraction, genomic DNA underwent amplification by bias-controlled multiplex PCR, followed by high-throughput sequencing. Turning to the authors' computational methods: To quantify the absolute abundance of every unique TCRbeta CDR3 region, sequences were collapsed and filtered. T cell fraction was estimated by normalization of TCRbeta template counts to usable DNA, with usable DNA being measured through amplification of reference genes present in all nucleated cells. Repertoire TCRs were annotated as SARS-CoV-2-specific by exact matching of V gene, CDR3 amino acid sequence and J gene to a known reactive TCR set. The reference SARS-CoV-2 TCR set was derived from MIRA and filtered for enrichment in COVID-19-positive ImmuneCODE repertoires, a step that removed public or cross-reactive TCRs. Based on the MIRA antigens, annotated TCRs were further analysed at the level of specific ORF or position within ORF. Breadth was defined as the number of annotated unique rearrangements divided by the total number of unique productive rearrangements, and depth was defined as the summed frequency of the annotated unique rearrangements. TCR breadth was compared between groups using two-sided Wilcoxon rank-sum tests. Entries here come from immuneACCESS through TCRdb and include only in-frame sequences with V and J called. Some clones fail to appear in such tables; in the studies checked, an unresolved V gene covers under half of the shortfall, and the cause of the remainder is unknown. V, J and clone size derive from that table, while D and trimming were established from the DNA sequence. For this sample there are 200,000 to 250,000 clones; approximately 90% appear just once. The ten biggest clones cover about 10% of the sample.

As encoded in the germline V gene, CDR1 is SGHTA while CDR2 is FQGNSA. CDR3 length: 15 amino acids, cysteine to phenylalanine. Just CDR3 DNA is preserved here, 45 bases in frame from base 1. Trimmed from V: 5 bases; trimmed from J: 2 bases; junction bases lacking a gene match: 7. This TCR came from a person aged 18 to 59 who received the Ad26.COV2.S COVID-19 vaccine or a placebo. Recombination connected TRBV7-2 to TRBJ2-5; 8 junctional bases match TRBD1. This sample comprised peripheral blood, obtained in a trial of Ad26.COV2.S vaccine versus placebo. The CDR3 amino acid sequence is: CASSETGVTQETQYF. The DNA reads TGTGCCAGCAGCGAGACAGGGGTAACGCAAGAGACCCAGTACTTC.